This T cell receptor (beta chain) was recorded in a study of cytomegalovirus exposure and HLA in healthy donors. This CDR3 region has 16 residues. With 0 bases removed from V and 2 bases from J, the gap between germline ends came to 12 bases. The germline V gene has CDR1 LNHDA and CDR2 SQIVND (reference sequence). Use of 60 Vbeta and 13 Jbeta primers characterized the PCR. The assay was immunoSEQ multiplex PCR, and TCRdb's table has in-frame clones only and misses some. The sample contains roughly 130,000 clones, just over 75% of which appear only once. This TCR derives from a woman in her forties or fifties in good health and CMV-seronegative. The chain links TRBV19 to TRBJ2-3; possible D gene TRBD1, 6 bases. Specimen: PBMCs. CDR3 sequence: CASSIEQGKTTDTQYF. CDR3 in DNA: TGTGCCAGTAGTATAGAACAGGGTAAGACCACAGATACGCAGTATTTT. Full variable domain (missing parts from reference TRBV19 and TRBJ2-3): DGGITQSPKYLFRKEGQNVTLSCEQNLNHDAMYWYRQDPGQGLRLIYYSQIVNDFQKGDIAEGYSVSREKKESFPLTVTSAQKNPTAFYLCASSIEQGKTTDTQYFGPGTRLTVL.